These 16 T cell receptor beta chains were all obtained from the same sample, sequenced in a study of cytomegalovirus exposure and HLA in healthy donors. PCR involved 60 Vbeta and 13 Jbeta primers. The data were produced by immunoSEQ multiplex PCR, yet TCRdb's version contains in-frame clones alone and is incomplete. The sample yields about 140,000 clones, around 80% seen once. Input material: PBMCs. The source is a young man in good health and CMV-seropositive.

This clone showed up just once. The CDR3 loop reads CASSPRTGTTGELFF. The CDR3 region has the DNA TGTGCCAGCAGTCCGCGGACAGGGACAACCGGGGAGCTGTTTTTT. V is TRBV27 and J is TRBJ2-2, with 8 bases identical to TRBD1. Germline-derived CDR1 and CDR2 are MNHEY and SMNVEV (reference sequence). This CDR3 is built from 15 residues. V was clipped by 5 bases and J by 5 bases; unmatched bases: 7.

The chain is built from TRBV25-1 and TRBJ1-4; possible D gene TRBD1, 5 bases. The V and J ends lost 5 bases and 8 bases respectively, with 15 bases between them. The CDR3 extends over 14 amino acids. CDR1 and CDR2 from the germline V gene are MGHDK and SYGVNS. The DNA for the CDR3 is TGTGCCAGCAGTACCCGGGACTCCAACGAAAAACTGTTTTTT. Translation gives CASSTRDSNEKLFF.

This clone has only one observation. The rearrangement joins TRBV7-3 to TRBJ2-3, with TRBD2 matching over 7 bases. The ends lost 2 bases at V and 1 base at J; junction bases unmatched: 9. This CDR3 spans 17 amino acids. Germline-derived CDR1 and CDR2 are SGHTA and FQGTGA. The CDR3 here is CASSLGPGGSGTDTQYF. CDR3 DNA sequence: TGTGCCAGCAGCTTAGGCCCCGGCGGGAGTGGCACAGATACGCAGTATTTT.

On this clone: Distinct nucleotide sequences in the sample also encode this CDR3. V gene TRBV5-1 combines with J gene TRBJ1-4; 7 nucleotides match TRBD1. Germline-derived CDR1 and CDR2 are SGHRS and YFSETQ. Germline trimming cut 4 bases from V and 5 bases from J; bases unmatched to any gene: 5. The CDR3 spans 14 residues. In DNA, the CDR3 is TGCGCCAGCAGCCGGGACAGTACGAATGAAAAACTGTTTTTT. It yields the protein CASSRDSTNEKLFF.

The rearrangement links TRBV19 to TRBJ2-7; 8 bases align to TRBD2. Trimming cost V 5 bases and J 6 bases; bases outside gene matches: 3. CDR3 length: 12 amino acids. The germline V gene encodes CDR1 LNHDA and CDR2 SQIVND (reference sequence). CDR3 coding DNA: TGTGCCAGTAGTGGCCGGGGGGGCGAGCAGTACTTC. Translation: CASSGRGGEQYF.

The gene calls are TRBV7-9 and TRBJ1-2; 9 bases line up with TRBD1. V trimming: 2 bases; J trimming: 6 bases; junction bases outside the gene matches: 10. This CDR3 region has 16 residues. Germline CDR1 and CDR2: SEHNR and FQNEAQ (reference sequence). The CDR3 here is CASSLSDRGPGDGYTF. The DNA for the CDR3 is TGTGCCAGCAGCTTATCGGACAGGGGCCCAGGTGATGGCTACACCTTC.

The chain joins TRBV6-6 to TRBJ2-1; TRBD1 matches 9 bases. Trimming removed 2 bases from V and 7 bases from J; junction bases left unmatched: 3. Germline CDR1 is MNHNY and CDR2 is SVGAGI (reference sequence). The CDR3 length is 14 residues. The CDR3 region has the DNA TGTGCCAGCAGTTACACGACAGGGGGGAATGAGCAGTTCTTC. Protein product: CASSYTTGGNEQFF.

The chain carries TRBV7-9 and TRBJ2-3, with 9 bases lining up with TRBD1. CDR1 and CDR2 from the germline V gene are SEHNR and FQNEAQ (reference sequence). V gave up 3 bases and J gave up 7 bases; unmatched junction bases: 8. The CDR3 runs 15 residues. As DNA, the CDR3 is TGTGCCAGCAGCTTCCCGGGACAGGGAGGAAATACGCAGTATTTT. This sequence encodes CASSFPGQGGNTQYF.

The rearrangement uses TRBV2 and TRBJ2-1; TRBD1 matches at 10 bases. V was pared by 6 bases and J by 5 bases, with 16 bases of the junction left unmatched. Germline-derived CDR1 and CDR2 are SNHLY and FYNNEI. The CDR3 is 18 amino acids. CDR3 sequence (DNA): TGTGCCAGCAGCGCCGGACGCCCCGGGACAGGGGTCGACAATGAGCAGTTCTTC. Its translation: CASSAGRPGTGVDNEQFF.

V usage is TRBV5-1 and J usage is TRBJ2-1; 7 bases fit TRBD1. This CDR3 is built from 16 residues. Germline-derived CDR1 and CDR2 are SGHRS and YFSETQ. V lost 3 bases to trimming and J lost 4 bases; unmatched junction nucleotides: 10. CDR3 DNA sequence: TGCGCCAGCAGCTCGAGTGACAGGGTCCGGTACAATGAGCAGTTCTTC. It codes for CASSSSDRVRYNEQFF.

The chain couples TRBV5-1 to TRBJ2-2; D might be TRBD1 (6 bases). CDR3 length: 15 amino acids. Germline V gives CDR1 SGHRS, CDR2 YFSETQ. Trimming took off 4 bases at V and 1 base at J, with 11 bases between the two ends. This chain's CDR3 is CASSQGHRNTGELFF. DNA for the CDR3: TGCGCCAGCAGCCAGGGACATCGGAACACCGGGGAGCTGTTTTTT.

The chain links TRBV7-6 to TRBJ2-3; the D gene is possibly TRBD2 (6 bases). This CDR3 has 14 residues. Germline CDR1 SGHVS, CDR2 FNYEAQ. V lost 1 base and J lost 6, with 11 bases in between. The CDR3 coding sequence is TGTGCCAGCAGCTTAGAGGCTAGCGCCGATACGCAGTATTTT. It encodes CASSLEASADTQYF.

In the case of this clone: One junction end does not reproduce the germline sequence, and a read error may be involved. The chain links TRBV6-5 to TRBJ2-7; 7 nucleotides match TRBD1. Germline loops: CDR1 MNHEY, CDR2 SVGAGI. The CDR3 length is 14 residues. CDR3 nucleotide sequence: TGTGCCAGCAGTTACGAGACAGGGTCCTTCGAGCAGTACTTC. It specifies CASSYETGSFEQYF.

The chain uses TRBV4-1 and TRBJ1-4, with TRBD1 identical over 7 bases. Germline values: CDR1 MGHRA, CDR2 YSYEKL. There are 14 residues in the CDR3. Germline trimming cut 7 bases from V and 7 bases from J; bases unmatched to any gene: 9. Here the CDR3 reads CASTRARQGEKLFF. The CDR3, as DNA: TGCGCCAGCACCCGAGCGAGACAGGGTGAAAAACTGTTTTTT.

This rearrangement joins TRBV7-6 to TRBJ2-3, with 13 bases lining up with TRBD2. This CDR3 contains 15 residues. V trimming: 4 bases; J trimming: 3 bases; junction bases outside the gene matches: 1. The germline gives CDR1 SGHVS, CDR2 FNYEAQ. DNA of the CDR3: TGTGCCAGCAGCTCGGGACTAGCGGGAACAGATACGCAGTATTTT. The encoded protein is CASSSGLAGTDTQYF.

The chain employs TRBV30 and TRBJ2-2; TRBD1 aligns across 7 bases. The CDR3 is made up of 16 amino acids. Germline trimming cut 2 bases from V and 2 bases from J; bases unmatched to any gene: 8. Germline assignment: CDR1 GTSNPN and CDR2 SVGIG (reference sequence). The CDR3: CAWSILGTVNTGELFF. The CDR3 region has the DNA TGTGCCTGGAGTATATTAGGGACAGTAAACACCGGGGAGCTGTTTTTT.